A selection of T cell receptor beta chains follows, all from one sample in a study of T cell responses to AZD1222 COVID-19 vaccine. Clones were sequenced by immunoSEQ multiplex PCR, and TCRdb holds only the in-frame ones, with some missing. In the table there are around 130,000 clones, about 90% of which are singletons. The input for sequencing was peripheral blood, taken 28 days after the second dose of the MenACWY control vaccine. These receptors were obtained from an adult who received the MenACWY meningococcal vaccine as a control. The CDR3 runs from the conserved cysteine through the conserved F or W. D genes are given only for firm matches. Size is omitted from some rows. Given values are once, few, many or a class for expanded clones.

V gene	clone size	D gene	J gene	CDR3 DNA	CDR3 protein
TRBV7-2	once	-	TRBJ1-4	TGTGCCAGCAGCTTAGGTCCGGACCCAACTAATGAAAAACTGTTTTTT	CASSLGPDPTNEKLFF
TRBV5-1	-	TRBD1	TRBJ1-4	TGCGCCAGCAGCCCACAGGGGGCTAATGAAAAACTGTTTTTT	CASSPQGANEKLFF
TRBV3-1/TRBV3-2	-	-	TRBJ1-1	TGTGCCAGCAGCCAAGGTGTAGGGGTCACTGAAGCTTTCTTT	CASSQGVGVTEAFF
TRBV11-1	-	-	TRBJ1-6	TGTGCCGGGGGCTACTCGGGCTCACCCCTCCACTTT	CAGGYSGSPLHF
TRBV5-1	once	-	TRBJ2-3	TGCGCCAGCAGCTTGTACGGGGGCGCCGGAACAGATACGCAGTATTTT	CASSLYGGAGTDTQYF
TRBV24-1	-	TRBD1	TRBJ2-1	TGTGCCACCAGGGACAGGCTGGATGAGCAGTTCTTC	CATRDRLDEQFF
TRBV18	few	-	TRBJ2-3	TGTGCCAGCTCACCGACGCTCCTCGGCACAGATACGCAGTATTTT	CASSPTLLGTDTQYF
TRBV15	-	-	TRBJ2-5	TGTGCCACCAGCAGAGATCCCCAAGAGACCCAGTACTTC	CATSRDPQETQYF
TRBV18	-	-	TRBJ2-7	TGTGCCAGCTCGTCACCAGAATACTCCTACGAGCAGTACTTC	CASSSPEYSYEQYF
TRBV5-1	-	-	TRBJ1-5	TGCGCCAGCAGCTTCATGGGCGAGAGCAATCAGCCCCAGCATTTT	CASSFMGESNQPQHF
TRBV19	-	TRBD2	TRBJ2-1	TGTGCCAGTAGTATAGGTCGACTAGCGGGGGGGCCTATTAATGAGCAGTTCTTC	CASSIGRLAGGPINEQFF
TRBV9	-	-	TRBJ1-1	TGTGCCAGCAGCGTAGAAGCAGGCGATACTGAAGCTTTCTTT	CASSVEAGDTEAFF
TRBV27	-	TRBD2	TRBJ2-7	TGTGCCAGCAGTTTATTCGGGGGGTCCTACGAGCAGTACTTC	CASSLFGGSYEQYF
TRBV18	-	-	TRBJ2-7	TGTGCCAGCTCACCGTCATTCTACGAGCAGTACTTC	CASSPSFYEQYF
TRBV5-1	-	-	TRBJ1-1	TGCGCCAGCAGTTGGACGGGTGGCACTGAAGCTTTCTTT	CASSWTGGTEAFF
TRBV28	once	-	TRBJ2-7	TGTGCCAGCAGTCGCAGCGGTGTGGCCTACGAGCAGTACTTC	CASSRSGVAYEQYF
TRBV9	-	TRBD1	TRBJ1-5	TGTGCCAGCAGCGTAGTAGCGAGGGGACAGTATAGCAATCAGCCCCAGCATTTT	CASSVVARGQYSNQPQHF
TRBV5-4	-	-	TRBJ2-5	TGTGCCAGCAGCCCCCCTCCGGGGTATGGGCGCATCCAAGAGACCCAGTACTTC	CASSPPPGYGRIQETQYF
TRBV2	-	TRBD1	TRBJ2-2	TGTGCCAGCACCGTAACCCATAGGACAGGGACGACCACCGGGGAGCTGTTTTTT	CASTVTHRTGTTTGELFF
TRBV6-2/TRBV6-3	-	TRBD1	TRBJ1-6	TGTGCCAGCAGTCGGGACAGGGAGGGCAATTCACCCCTCCACTTT	CASSRDREGNSPLHF
TRBV2	-	-	TRBJ1-1	TGTGCCAGCAGTGAAGCTGGGGCAGACACTGAAGCTTTCTTT	CASSEAGADTEAFF
TRBV3-1/TRBV3-2	medium-sized	-	TRBJ1-2	TGTGCCAGCAGCCAGGAAACCGACATGGATGCTGGCTACACCTTC	CASSQETDMDAGYTF